A selection of T cell receptor delta chains follows, all from one sample in a study of gamma-delta T cells after stem cell transplantation. TCRdb reprocessed the RT-PCR reads through CATT. The sample has fewer than 950 delta-chain clones, over 12% seen once. The sequenced material came from gamma-delta T cells. The receptors derive from a human donor. It is not recorded whose cells these are; they may come from a transplant donor. The CDR3 runs from the conserved cysteine through the conserved F or W. D genes are given only for firm matches. Clone size is given for some rows only: seen once, a few or many times, or a class if the clone is expanded.

d_gene: TRDD3
j_gene: TRDJ1
abundance: NA
v_gene: TRDV1
CDR3aa: CALGEPDSLGWGILHTDKLIF
CDR3nt: TGTGCTCTTGGGGAACCCGATTCCCTGGGGTGGGGGATCCTCCACACCGATAAACTCATCTTT

d_gene: TRDD3
j_gene: TRDJ1
abundance: NA
v_gene: TRDV2
CDR3aa: CACDTAEVLGAHRGAYKLIF
CDR3nt: TGTGCCTGTGACACCGCTGAAGTACTGGGGGCTCACCGAGGGGCGTATAAACTCATCTTT

d_gene: NA
j_gene: TRDJ1
abundance: NA
v_gene: TRDV1
CDR3aa: CSARGRPPADHGDPIETDKLIF
CDR3nt: TGCTCTGCCAGGGGACGGCCCCCTGCCGACCATGGGGATCCCATCGAGACCGATAAACTCATCTTT

d_gene: NA
j_gene: TRDJ1
abundance: few
v_gene: TRDV3
CDR3aa: CAFPSPPGGWYTDKLIF
CDR3nt: TGTGCCTTTCCCAGTCCTCCCGGGGGCTGGTACACCGATAAACTCATCTTT

d_gene: NA
j_gene: TRDJ3
abundance: few
v_gene: TRDV2
CDR3aa: CACDTVGAESSWDTRQMFF
CDR3nt: TGTGCCTGTGACACCGTAGGGGCCGAGAGCTCCTGGGACACCCGACAGATGTTTTTC

d_gene: TRDD3
j_gene: TRDJ1
abundance: medium-sized
v_gene: TRDV2
CDR3aa: CACDTVTGADKLIF
CDR3nt: TGTGCCTGTGACACCGTTACTGGGGCCGATAAACTCATCTTT

d_gene: TRDD3
j_gene: TRDJ1
abundance: large
v_gene: TRDV2
CDR3aa: CACDLLGEETYTDKLIF
CDR3nt: TGTGCCTGTGACTTACTGGGGGAGGAGACCTACACCGATAAACTCATCTTT

d_gene: TRDD3
j_gene: TRDJ1
abundance: NA
v_gene: TRDV2
CDR3aa: CACDTVRVLGDRGTDKLIF
CDR3nt: TGTGCCTGTGACACCGTCCGCGTACTGGGGGATAGAGGCACCGATAAACTCATCTTT

d_gene: TRDD3
j_gene: TRDJ1
abundance: NA
v_gene: TRDV1
CDR3aa: CAYGKRGTLLGGNDKLIF
CDR3nt: TGTGCCTACGGTAAAAGAGGGACGTTACTGGGGGGAAACGATAAACTCATCTTT

d_gene: NA
j_gene: TRDJ1
abundance: large
v_gene: TRDV2
CDR3aa: CACDAIGANTDKLIF
CDR3nt: TGTGCCTGTGACGCGATTGGGGCAAACACCGATAAACTCATCTTT

d_gene: TRDD3
j_gene: TRDJ3
abundance: few
v_gene: TRDV2
CDR3aa: CACDLILGDTQRSSWDTRQMFF
CDR3nt: TGTGCCTGTGACCTTATACTGGGGGATACTCAAAGAAGCTCCTGGGACACCCGACAGATGTTTTTC

d_gene: TRDD3
j_gene: TRDJ3
abundance: medium-sized
v_gene: TRDV2
CDR3aa: CACDTAGGISWDTRQMFF
CDR3nt: TGTGCCTGTGACACCGCGGGGGGGATCTCCTGGGACACCCGACAGATGTTTTTC

d_gene: TRDD3
j_gene: TRDJ3
abundance: few
v_gene: TRDV2
CDR3aa: CACDTGGGGYESSWNTRQMFF
CDR3nt: TGTGCCTGTGACACCGGTGGTGGGGGATACGAGAGCTCCTGGAACACCCGACAGATGTTTTTC

d_gene: TRDD3
j_gene: TRDJ1
abundance: NA
v_gene: TRDV3
CDR3aa: CALAHWGTMSQKYTDKLIF
CDR3nt: TGTGCCTTGGCCCATTGGGGGACTATGAGCCAAAAGTACACCGATAAACTCATCTTT

d_gene: NA
j_gene: TRDJ1
abundance: few
v_gene: TRDV1
CDR3aa: CSARGRPPADHGDPIETDKLIF
CDR3nt: TGCTCTGCCAGGGGACGGCCCCCTGCCGACCATGGGGACCCCATCGAGACCGATAAACTCATCTTT

d_gene: TRDD3
j_gene: TRDJ1
abundance: medium-sized
v_gene: TRDV2
CDR3aa: CACDTWGMYTDKLIF
CDR3nt: TGTGCCTGCGACACCTGGGGGATGTACACCGATAAACTCATCTTT